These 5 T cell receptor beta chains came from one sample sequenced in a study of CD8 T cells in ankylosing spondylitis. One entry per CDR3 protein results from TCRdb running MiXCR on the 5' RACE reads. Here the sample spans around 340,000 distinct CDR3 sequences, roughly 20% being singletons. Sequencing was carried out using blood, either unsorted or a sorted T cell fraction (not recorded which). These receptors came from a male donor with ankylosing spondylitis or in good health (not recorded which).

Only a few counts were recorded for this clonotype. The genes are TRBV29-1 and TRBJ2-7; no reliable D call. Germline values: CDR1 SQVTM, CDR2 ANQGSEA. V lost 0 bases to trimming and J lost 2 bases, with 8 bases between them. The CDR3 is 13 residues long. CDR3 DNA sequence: TGCAGCGTTGAAGAGGGGAAGACCTACGAGCAGTACTTC. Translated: CSVEEGKTYEQYF.

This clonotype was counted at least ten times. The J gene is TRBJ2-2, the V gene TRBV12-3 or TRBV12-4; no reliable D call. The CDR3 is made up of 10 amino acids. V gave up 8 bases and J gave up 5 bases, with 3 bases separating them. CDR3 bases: TGTGCCAGCGGGACCGGGGAGCTGTTTTTT. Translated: CASGTGELFF.

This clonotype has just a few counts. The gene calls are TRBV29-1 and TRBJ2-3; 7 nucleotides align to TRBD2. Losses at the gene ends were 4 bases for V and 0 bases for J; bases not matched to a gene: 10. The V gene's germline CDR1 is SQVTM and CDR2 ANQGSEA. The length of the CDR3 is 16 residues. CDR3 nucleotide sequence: TGCAGCGTTGTTCTAGCGGATACCTCTAGCACAGATACGCAGTATTTT. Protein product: CSVVLADTSSTDTQYF.

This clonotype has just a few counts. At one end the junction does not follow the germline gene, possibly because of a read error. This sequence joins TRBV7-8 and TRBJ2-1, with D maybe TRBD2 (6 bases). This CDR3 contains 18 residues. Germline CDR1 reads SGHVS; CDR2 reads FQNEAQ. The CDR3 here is CASSFPPTGERGYDEQFF. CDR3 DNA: TGTGCCAGCAGCTTCCCTCCCACGGGGGAACGAGGCTACGATGAGCAGTTCTTC.

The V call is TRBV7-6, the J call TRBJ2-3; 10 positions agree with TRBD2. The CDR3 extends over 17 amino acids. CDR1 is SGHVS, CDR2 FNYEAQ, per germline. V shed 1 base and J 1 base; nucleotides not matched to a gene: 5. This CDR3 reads CASSLVLAGAGTDTQYF. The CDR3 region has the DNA TGTGCCAGCAGCTTAGTGCTAGCGGGGGCCGGCACAGATACGCAGTATTTT.